This TCR beta chain was sequenced during a study of response to subunit inactivated influenza vaccine. About this clonotype itself: What it recognizes is unknown.

The germline V gene encodes CDR1 SGDLS and CDR2 YYNGEE. This CDR3 is built from 15 residues. The V gene end was trimmed by 0 bases and the J gene end by 5 bases; junction bases not matched to a gene: 8. Regarding the study as a whole: Authors suggested few new T cells are recruited by each seasonal influenza vaccination.

TCRdb reprocessed the RT-PCR reads with MiXCR, giving one entry per CDR3 protein. The sample records hundreds of thousands of distinct CDR3 sequences, 6.5% to 8% being singletons. The input for sequencing was PBMCs from blood, taken roughly 24 months after vaccination. The chain recombines TRBV9 with TRBJ2-7; the match to TRBD2 covers 7 bases. This clonotype originated in a man in his fifties or sixties who received an inactivated influenza vaccine. CDR3 residues: CASSVGNSGFNEQYF. Here the CDR3 DNA reads TGTGCCAGCAGCGTAGGGAATAGCGGGTTCAACGAGCAGTACTTC.